These 24 T cell receptor beta chains were sequenced from one sample in a study of cytomegalovirus exposure and HLA in healthy donors. The PCR employed 60 Vbeta primers together with 13 Jbeta primers. Profiled with immunoSEQ multiplex PCR; TCRdb holds only in-frame clones, not every one. The sample records approximately 69,000 clones, approximately 80% being singletons. Material for sequencing was PBMCs. These receptors originate from a young man in good health and CMV-seronegative.

This clone has only a few counts. This rearrangement joins TRBV5-6 to TRBJ1-1, with 7 positions matching TRBD1. This CDR3 has 17 amino acids. CDR1 and CDR2 (germline): SGHDT, YYEEEE. Trimming at V came to 6 bases and at J to 2 bases, leaving 16 bases not matched to a gene. CDR3 nucleotide sequence: TGTGCCAGCAATCGCGAGACAGGGCTGGGGGTTAACACTGAAGCTTTCTTT. Its protein is CASNRETGLGVNTEAFF.

The chain combines TRBV10-3 with TRBJ2-1; 14 bases agree with TRBD2. This CDR3 is built from 20 residues. CDR1 and CDR2 from the germline V gene are ENHRY and SYGVKD. The V gene end was trimmed by 3 bases and the J gene end by 8 bases; junction bases not matched to a gene: 18. Here the CDR3 reads CAISDPLRFMGLAGEYEQFF. The DNA of the CDR3 is TGTGCCATCAGTGACCCACTTAGATTTATGGGACTAGCGGGGGAGTATGAGCAGTTCTTC.

In nucleotides, the CDR3 is TGTGCCAGCAGTGAATTGATGCGGGGGGTCCTAGGGGGGGAGCTGTTTTTT. This encodes CASSELMRGVLGGELFF. The rearrangement joins TRBV2 to TRBJ2-2, with TRBD2 identical over 8 bases. Trimming cost V 2 bases and J 8 bases; bases outside gene matches: 13. Germline lookup yields CDR1 SNHLY and CDR2 FYNNEI. This CDR3 contains 17 residues.

This clone was seen a handful of times. The chain joins TRBV9 to TRBJ2-1; 8 bases align to TRBD2. The CDR3 totals 15 residues. Germline values: CDR1 SGDLS, CDR2 YYNGEE. Trimming at V came to 3 bases and at J to 1 base, leaving 3 bases not matched to a gene. The CDR3 DNA is TGTGCCAGCAGCGGTAGCGGGGTTTCCTACAATGAGCAGTTCTTC. Its protein is CASSGSGVSYNEQFF.

The chain employs TRBV6-1 and TRBJ1-4; D may be TRBD1 (5 bases). This CDR3 contains 14 residues. V shed 1 base and J shed 7 bases, with 10 bases lying between them. Germline V CDR1 and CDR2: MNHNS, SASEGT. The CDR3 nucleotides read TGTGCCAGCAGTGAAGACCAGGGCATTGAAAAACTGTTTTTT. It encodes CASSEDQGIEKLFF.

The chain recombines TRBV5-1 with TRBJ2-7, with D perhaps matching TRBD2 (7 bases). This CDR3 region has 16 residues. CDR1 SGHRS and CDR2 YFSETQ come from the germline V gene. Trimming cost V 0 bases and J 2 bases, with 15 bases left between them. The CDR3 region has the DNA TGCGCCAGCAGCTTGGAGGGGGGGGGTACGCCCTACGAGCAGTACTTC. It translates to CASSLEGGGTPYEQYF.

DNA for the CDR3: TGTGCCAGCAGCCCCCGACAGGGGAACACTGAAGCTTTCTTT. Its translation: CASSPRQGNTEAFF. This rearrangement joins TRBV9 to TRBJ1-1, with TRBD1 identical over 7 bases. Germline CDR1 reads SGDLS; CDR2 reads YYNGEE. The junction had 4 bases not matched to a gene; V was cut back by 4 bases and J by 1 base. The CDR3 loop spans 14 amino acids.

The V gene is TRBV5-1, the J gene TRBJ1-1; the D gene is possibly TRBD1 (6 bases). In germline, CDR1 is SGHRS, CDR2 YFSETQ. The V end lost 0 bases, the J end lost 1 base, and 10 bases lay between the germline ends. The CDR3 totals 15 residues. The CDR3 DNA sequence: TGCGCCAGCAGCTTGGTGGGGGGGCAGAACACTGAAGCTTTCTTT. Translation: CASSLVGGQNTEAFF.

This clone was seen more than once but under ten times. The rearrangement links TRBV6-4 to TRBJ2-1; tentative D call: TRBD2 (6 bases). The V end was cut by 0 bases, the J end by 0 bases, with 12 bases between. CDR3 length: 17 residues. Per germline, CDR1 MRHNA and CDR2 SNTAGT. CDR3 residues: CASSDSKWDSSYNEQFF. The DNA for the CDR3 is TGTGCCAGCAGTGACTCGAAGTGGGACTCCTCCTACAATGAGCAGTTCTTC.

The J gene is TRBJ2-1, the V gene TRBV27; 9 bases match TRBD1. The CDR3 spans 15 residues. Germline CDR1 and CDR2: MNHEY and SMNVEV (reference sequence). J gave up 9 bases and V 5 bases, and 11 bases lay outside the gene matches. CDR3 nucleotides: TGTGCCAGCAGTCTACTTCGGGACAGGGTGACTGAGCAGTTCTTC. It encodes CASSLLRDRVTEQFF.

This CDR3 reads CASSLAPAGTYEQYF. The CDR3, as DNA: TGCGCCAGCAGCTTGGCCCCAGCGGGGACCTACGAGCAGTACTTC. The chain uses TRBV5-1 and TRBJ2-7, with 7 positions matching TRBD2. The CDR3 is 15 amino acids. Germline CDR1 SGHRS, CDR2 YFSETQ. Trimming took 0 bases from V and 2 from J; bases not matched to a gene: 5.

The rearrangement links TRBV19 to TRBJ1-2; D is undetermined. This CDR3 contains 12 residues. Germline V gene data show CDR1 as LNHDA and CDR2 as SQIVND (reference sequence). V lost 6 bases to trimming and J lost 6 bases, with 11 bases between them. CDR3 loop: CASSRQGNGYTF. CDR3 in DNA: TGTGCCAGTAGCAGACAAGGCAATGGCTACACCTTC.

This chain joins TRBV7-2 and TRBJ2-3; 10 bases are shared with TRBD2. Unmatched junction bases numbered 6, after V lost 5 bases and J lost 4 bases. Germline V gene lookup returns CDR1 SGHTA and CDR2 FQGNSA. The CDR3 runs 15 residues. The CDR3 DNA reads TGTGCCAGCAGCCGAATAGCGGGGGGTGCAGATACGCAGTATTTT. Amino acid sequence: CASSRIAGGADTQYF.

This clone was observed a single time. The rearrangement links TRBV7-9 to TRBJ1-5; D is perhaps TRBD1 (6 bases). The CDR3 is 14 residues long. The germline gives CDR1 SEHNR, CDR2 FQNEAQ (reference sequence). Trimming took off 4 bases at V and 3 bases at J, with 10 bases between the two ends. The CDR3 region is CASSSQGNNQPQHF. CDR3 sequence (DNA): TGTGCCAGCAGCTCTCAGGGGAACAATCAGCCCCAGCATTTT.

In this sample, this clone turned up a few times. V is TRBV9 and J is TRBJ1-3, with D maybe TRBD1 (6 bases). V was trimmed by 7 bases and J by 4 bases, leaving 9 bases between them. The CDR3 extends over 12 amino acids. Germline V gene lookup returns CDR1 SGDLS and CDR2 YYNGEE. CDR3 residues: CASGGLGNTIYF. CDR3 bases: TGTGCCAGCGGGGGCCTCGGAAACACCATATATTTT.

This rearrangement joins TRBV15 to TRBJ1-5, with D perhaps matching TRBD1 (5 bases). Trimming shortened V by 2 bases and J by 3 bases, and 11 bases separated the two germline ends. Germline CDR1 LNHNV, CDR2 YYDKDF (reference sequence). The CDR3 extends over 15 amino acids. CDR3 residues: CATSRQGASNQPQHF. CDR3 nucleotides: TGTGCCACCAGCAGACAGGGTGCGTCCAATCAGCCCCAGCATTTT.

This chain links TRBV30 with TRBJ2-7, with TRBD1 identical over 8 bases. With 3 bases clipped from V and 3 bases from J, the junction kept 4 bases outside the gene matches. CDR1 is GTSNPN, CDR2 SVGIG, per germline (reference sequence). The CDR3 consists of 13 residues. CDR3 in amino acids: CAWRPDRGYEQYF. The CDR3 DNA reads as TGTGCCTGGAGGCCTGACAGGGGCTACGAGCAGTACTTC.

J is TRBJ1-1 and V is TRBV6-5, with D maybe TRBD1 (5 bases). V was cut by 8 bases and J by 3 bases, with 16 bases left in between. This CDR3 spans 14 amino acids. Germline-derived CDR1 and CDR2 are MNHEY and SVGAGI. The CDR3 region is CASSRRRDDTEAFF. CDR3 DNA sequence: TGTGCCAGCTCCCGGCGGCGGGACGACACTGAAGCTTTCTTT.

This rearrangement joins TRBV5-1 to TRBJ2-3, with 7 bases fitting TRBD1. With V trimmed by 0 bases and J by 2 bases, 9 bases remained unmatched. Germline V gene data show CDR1 as SGHRS and CDR2 as YFSETQ. This CDR3 contains 17 residues. The CDR3 loop reads CASSLAGDSLSTDTQYF. The CDR3 region has the DNA TGCGCCAGCAGCTTGGCCGGGGACAGCTTATCCACAGATACGCAGTATTTT.

The chain carries TRBV30 and TRBJ1-3, with a weak D call TRBD1 (5 bases). Per the germline V gene, CDR1 is GTSNPN and CDR2 is SVGIG (reference sequence). The V and J ends lost 0 bases and 9 bases respectively, with 9 bases between them. The CDR3 contains 12 residues. CDR3 DNA sequence: TGTGCCTGGAGTGTAATTAGGGGCACCATATATTTT. Translated: CAWSVIRGTIYF.

The chain carries TRBV2 and TRBJ2-3; D is unclear. V was shortened by 2 bases and J by 2 bases, with 8 bases between the two germline ends. Germline-derived CDR1 and CDR2 are SNHLY and FYNNEI. The CDR3 sequence is 14 residues long. The CDR3 nucleotides are TGTGCCAGCAGTGAACCCCCCTACACAGATACGCAGTATTTT. This encodes CASSEPPYTDTQYF.

The gene calls are TRBV6-5 and TRBJ2-7; 8 bases align to TRBD1. This CDR3 spans 15 amino acids. The ends lost 6 bases at V and 2 bases at J; junction bases unmatched: 9. The germline CDR1 and CDR2 sequences are MNHEY and SVGAGI. The CDR3 DNA follows: TGTGCCAGCAGCAAGGACAGGGAGGCAACCTACGAGCAGTACTTC. This codes for CASSKDREATYEQYF.

This rearrangement joins TRBV7-2 to TRBJ1-1, with D possibly TRBD1 on 5 matching bases. V was clipped by 2 bases and J by 6 bases, with 16 bases between them. CDR1 and CDR2 from the germline V gene are SGHTA and FQGNSA. The CDR3 sequence is 15 residues long. For the CDR3, the DNA is TGTGCCAGCAGCTTAATGAGGGGATGGGGGGCTGAAGCTTTCTTT. It translates to CASSLMRGWGAEAFF.

V and J are TRBV7-8 and TRBJ2-1; 10 nucleotides agree with TRBD2. Germline V CDR1 and CDR2: SGHVS, FQNEAQ. This CDR3 has 17 amino acids. Germline trimming cut 5 bases from V and 2 bases from J; bases unmatched to any gene: 9. The CDR3 nucleotides read TGTGCCAGCAGCCTTAAGCGGGGGGGCCTAACCTACAATGAGCAGTTCTTC. Amino acids: CASSLKRGGLTYNEQFF.